Presented here are 27 T cell receptor beta chains from one specimen sequenced in a study of T cell clonality in common variable immunodeficiency. The table came from immunoSEQ multiplex PCR; TCRdb's copy has only in-frame clones and leaves some out. Singletons are absent from the sample, which has about 52,000 clones. The sample was peripheral blood mononuclear cells. Source of these receptors: a person between 18 and 75 years old in good health.

Many counts were recorded for this clone. The read is 3 residues too short to cover the CDR3 end, so that end is filled in from the germline J gene. The rearrangement links TRBV20-1 to TRBJ2-7; D is unclear. Germline V gene data show CDR1 as DFQATT and CDR2 as SNEGSKA (reference sequence). This CDR3 comprises 11 residues. The V gene lost 3 bases and the J gene lost 4 bases, with 7 bases spanning the gap. The sequenced part of the CDR3 DNA is TGCAGTGCTAGTCGCGGATACGAG. Amino acid sequence: CSASRGYE. The full-length CDR3 reads as CSASRGYEQYF.

This clone was detected ten times or more. The read gets to within 3 residues of the CDR3 end, and the germline J gene fills in the rest. The V and J genes are TRBV7-3 and TRBJ2-1, with 11 bases matching TRBD2. CDR1 is SGHTA, CDR2 FQGTGA, per germline. CDR3 length: 14 residues. Unmatched junction bases numbered 4, after V lost 5 bases and J lost 7 bases. CDR3 protein: CASSISGRDNEQFF. The sequenced CDR3 bases are TGTGCCAGCAGCATTAGCGGGAGGGATAATGAG.

In its sample, this clone was seen many times. Read data end 3 residues before the CDR3 end; the end is taken from the germline J gene. The chain uses TRBV19 and TRBJ2-3; 10 nucleotides line up with TRBD2. V shed 7 bases, J shed 1 base, and the junction held 8 bases outside the gene matches. Looked up from germline, CDR1 is LNHDA and CDR2 is SQIVND (reference sequence). The CDR3 loop spans 16 amino acids. The sequenced CDR3 bases are TGTGCCAGTAATGGTCTTACTAGCGGGGGCACAGATACG. Its translation is CASNGLTSGGTDT. The whole CDR3 region reads CASNGLTSGGTDTQYF.

In regard to this clone: The sequenced fragment ends 3 residues before the CDR3 boundary, so the rest is inferred from the germline J gene. The chain employs TRBV18 and TRBJ1-1; no reliable D call. This CDR3 region has 17 residues. Germline-derived CDR1 and CDR2 are KGHSH and LQKENI. CDR3 DNA (partial): TGTGCCAGCTCACCACCGTCGGCGGGGAGCTCCTACAATGAG. Residues: CASSPPSAGSSYNE. The whole CDR3 protein is CASSPPSAGSSYNEAFF.

This clone was counted ten times or more. The CDR3 is cut off 3 residues early in the read; its end comes from the germline J gene. The chain links TRBV4-1 to TRBJ2-7; TRBD2 might be the D (5 bases). Germline assignment: CDR1 MGHRA and CDR2 YSYEKL. This CDR3 is built from 14 residues. V was cut by 1 base and J by 0 bases, with 7 bases left in between. CDR3 sequence: CASSQGTSSYEQYF. The DNA read from the CDR3 is TGCGCCAGCAGCCAAGGGACTTCCTCCTACGAG.

This clone came up many times. Read data end 3 residues before the CDR3 end; the end is taken from the germline J gene. The chain employs TRBV18 and TRBJ2-5; TRBD2 matches 9 bases. The V segment lost 1 base and the J segment 5 bases; nucleotides outside the gene matches: 8. Per the germline V gene, CDR1 is KGHSH and CDR2 is LQKENI. The CDR3 runs to 16 residues. CDR3 region: CASSPLGGRAAETQYF. CDR3 DNA, as far as it was read: TGTGCCAGCTCACCACTAGGCGGGAGGGCAGCGGAGACC.

The sample holds a few counts of this clone. A much bigger clone sits one base away, suggesting this may be a read error. The read is 3 residues too short to cover the CDR3 end, so that end is filled in from the germline J gene. The chain couples TRBV7-2 to TRBJ2-5; 10 nucleotides line up with TRBD2. Per germline, CDR1 SGHTA and CDR2 FQGNSA. The CDR3 is 13 amino acids. Partial CDR3 DNA: TGTGCCAGCAGCTTCCTAGCGGGAGATACC. It is translated as CASSFLAGDT. The entire CDR3 protein is CASSFLAGDTQYF.

This clone came up many times. The sequenced part of the CDR3 DNA is TGCAGTGCTTCCCCCGGGACAAATGACTTCGTGAAGCCC. Translated, it gives CSASPGTNDFVKP. The full-length CDR3 reads as CSASPGTNDFVKPQHF. The chain has TRBV20-1 and TRBJ1-5, with TRBD1 as a possible D gene (6 bases). The read comes to an end 3 residues before the CDR3 does, leaving the germline J gene to fill in the end. The V gene lost 5 bases and the J gene lost 8 bases, with 25 bases spanning the gap. This CDR3 is built from 16 residues. Germline assignment: CDR1 DFQATT and CDR2 SNEGSKA (reference sequence).

Many counts were recorded for this clone. The read ends 3 residues before the CDR3 terminus; that terminus is restored from the germline J gene. The chain uses TRBV19 and TRBJ2-1; D perhaps matches TRBD1 (6 bases). Per the germline V gene, CDR1 is LNHDA and CDR2 is SQIVND (reference sequence). Trimming cost V 3 bases and J 2 bases, with 11 bases left between them. This CDR3 contains 15 residues. CDR3 in amino acids: CASSMDSLTYNEQFF. Partial CDR3 DNA: TGTGCCAGTAGTATGGACAGTTTAACCTACAATGAG. The whole variable domain, filled in from reference TRBV19 and TRBJ2-1, reads DGGITQSPKYLFRKEGQNVTLSCEQNLNHDAMYWYRQDPGQGLRLIYYSQIVNDFQKGDIAEGYSVSREKKESFPLTVTSAQKNPTAFYLCASSMDSLTYNEQFFGPGTRLTVL.

This clone was counted many times. The CDR3 goes on 3 residues after the read ends, and that part is filled in from the germline J gene. The chain has TRBV20-1 and TRBJ2-7, with D perhaps TRBD1 (6 bases). V shed 1 base and J shed 3 bases, with 25 bases lying between them. In germline, CDR1 is DFQATT, CDR2 SNEGSKA (reference sequence). The CDR3 is 18 residues long. The CDR3 here is CSARVADRLGGAYYEQYF. The part of the CDR3 DNA that was read is TGCAGTGCTAGAGTAGCTGACCGGTTAGGGGGAGCTTACTACGAG.

This clone occurred many times. The read ends 3 residues before the CDR3 terminus; that terminus is restored from the germline J gene. J is TRBJ2-5 and V is TRBV19; 9 bases agree with TRBD2. The CDR3 is 17 amino acids. CDR1 is LNHDA, CDR2 SQIVND, per germline (reference sequence). With V trimmed by 3 bases and J by 2 bases, 10 bases remained unmatched. This chain's CDR3 is CASSMWLAGGRQETQYF. The CDR3 DNA, read in part, is TGTGCCAGTAGTATGTGGTTGGCGGGGGGGCGGCAAGAGACC.

This clone was recorded many times. The CDR3 end lies 3 residues beyond the end of the read and is filled in from the germline J gene. J is TRBJ2-7 and V is TRBV5-1; a weak D match, TRBD2 (5 bases). The CDR3 length is 14 residues. The V and J ends lost 1 base and 5 bases respectively, with 13 bases between them. Germline V gene sequence: CDR1 SGHRS, CDR2 YFSETQ. The CDR3 reads CASSLTSLSHEQYF. The sequenced part of the CDR3 DNA is TGCGCCAGCAGCTTGACTAGTCTGTCTCACGAG.

This clone has ten or more counts. The read ends 3 residues before the CDR3 terminus; that terminus is restored from the germline J gene. This rearrangement joins TRBV19 to TRBJ2-7; TRBD2 agrees at 7 bases. The CDR3 extends over 15 amino acids. Germline V lookup: CDR1 LNHDA, CDR2 SQIVND (reference sequence). Unmatched junction bases numbered 9, after V lost 5 bases and J lost 2 bases. CDR3 protein: CASSWGGGAAYEQYF. The covered CDR3 bases are TGTGCCAGTAGTTGGGGGGGAGGTGCCGCCTACGAG. The full variable domain, with the rest looked up from reference TRBV19 and TRBJ2-7, is DGGITQSPKYLFRKEGQNVTLSCEQNLNHDAMYWYRQDPGQGLRLIYYSQIVNDFQKGDIAEGYSVSREKKESFPLTVTSAQKNPTAFYLCASSWGGGAAYEQYFGPGTRLTVT.

This clone was counted many times. Read sequence stops 3 residues before the CDR3 end, and the germline J gene provides the missing end. The gene calls are TRBV30 and TRBJ1-2; 10 bases agree with TRBD1. Germline V gives CDR1 GTSNPN, CDR2 SVGIG (reference sequence). The CDR3 contains 13 residues. V was pared by 5 bases and J by 7 bases, with 7 bases of the junction left unmatched. The covered CDR3 bases are TGTGCCTGGCGAGACAGGGGGCGCGGTGGC. The encoded protein is CAWRDRGRGG. The entire CDR3 protein is CAWRDRGRGGYTF.

This clone occurred a few times. The observed sequence ends 3 residues before the CDR3 terminus, with the missing tail filled in from the germline J gene. This rearrangement joins TRBV7-6 to TRBJ2-3, with 8 bases matching TRBD1. Germline CDR1 reads SGHVS; CDR2 reads FNYEAQ. V lost 2 bases, J lost 2 bases, and 6 bases stayed unmatched. This CDR3 spans 16 amino acids. CDR3 DNA, as far as it was read: TGTGCCAGCAGCTTACATCAGGGGGCCTACACAGATACG. Its translation is CASSLHQGAYTDT. The whole CDR3 is CASSLHQGAYTDTQYF.

In regard to this clone: An end of the junction differs from the germline gene, which may be a read error. The read halts 3 residues ahead of the CDR3 end, with the missing end drawn from the germline J gene. This chain uses TRBV7-7 with TRBJ2-2, with D perhaps being TRBD1 or TRBD2 (7 bases each). The V gene's germline CDR1 is SSHAT and CDR2 FNYEAQ (reference sequence). The CDR3 sequence is 16 residues long. CDR3 protein: CASSPGGRAGNEKLFF. The covered CDR3 bases are TGTGCTAGCAGCCCAGGGGGAAGAGCGGGAAATGAAAAG.

This clone was counted ten times or more. Sequencing ends 3 residues short of the CDR3 end; the germline J gene provides the rest. The chain has TRBV5-1 and TRBJ1-1; D remains unclear. Germline V CDR1 and CDR2: SGHRS, YFSETQ. Trimming shortened V by 4 bases and J by 3 bases, and 10 bases separated the two germline ends. The CDR3 extends over 13 amino acids. The CDR3 DNA, read in part, is TGCGCCAGCAGCCCCCGGTTGGACACTGAA. It codes for CASSPRLDTE. Given in full, the CDR3 is CASSPRLDTEAFF.

This clone was seen ten or more times. CDR3 sequence reads: CASSHTSGELFF. CDR3 bases read: TGTGCCAGCAGCCATACTAGCGGGGAG. V gene TRBV7-2 combines with J gene TRBJ2-2; TRBD2 is a possible D gene (5 bases). The DNA ends 3 residues before the CDR3 does, and the rest of the CDR3 is filled in from the germline J gene. The length of the CDR3 is 12 residues. Trimming shortened V by 5 bases and J by 7 bases, and 8 bases separated the two germline ends. CDR1 is SGHTA and CDR2 is FQGNSA in the germline V gene.

A remark on this clone: The DNA ends 3 residues before the CDR3 does, and the rest of the CDR3 is filled in from the germline J gene. This chain connects TRBV19 to TRBJ2-1; TRBD2 is a possible D gene (6 bases). Germline V CDR1 and CDR2: LNHDA, SQIVND (reference sequence). The CDR3 covers 15 residues. The V and J ends lost 6 bases and 4 bases respectively, with 16 bases between them. This chain's CDR3 is CASSGRGVGYNEQFF. CDR3 DNA, as far as it was read: TGTGCCAGTAGCGGCCGCGGGGTGGGATACAATGAG.

This clone was observed at least ten times. Read coverage stops 3 residues before the CDR3 terminus; the germline J gene supplies the remainder. The gene calls are TRBV7-2 and TRBJ1-2; TRBD1 is a possible D gene (5 bases). Trimming removed 5 bases from V and 1 base from J, with 14 bases in between. This CDR3 is 15 amino acids long. Germline V gene lookup returns CDR1 SGHTA and CDR2 FQGNSA. The CDR3 region is CASSPPRQINYGYTF. CDR3 bases read: TGTGCCAGCAGCCCCCCCCGACAGATTAACTATGGC. The variable domain in full, completed from reference TRBV7-2 and TRBJ1-2, reads GAGVSQSPSNKVTEKGKDVELRCDPISGHTALYWYRQSLGQGLEFLIYFQGNSAPDKSGLPSDRFSAERTGGSVSTLTIQRTQQEDSAVYLCASSPPRQINYGYTFGSGTRLTVV.

Ten or more counts support this clone. The CDR3 goes on 3 residues after the read ends, and that part is filled in from the germline J gene. The chain carries TRBV20-1 and TRBJ2-5; 12 nucleotides align to TRBD2. The CDR3 loop spans 17 amino acids. V was clipped by 3 bases and J by 5 bases; unmatched bases: 13. The germline V gene has CDR1 DFQATT and CDR2 SNEGSKA (reference sequence). The CDR3 spells CSASELAGGAPSETQYF. CDR3 bases read: TGCAGTGCTAGTGAGCTAGCGGGAGGGGCCCCCAGTGAGACC.

This clone has ten or more counts. The CDR3 goes on 3 residues after the read ends, and that part is filled in from the germline J gene. The V gene is TRBV12-3 or TRBV12-4, the J gene TRBJ1-2; 11 nucleotides line up with TRBD1. The V gene end was trimmed by 6 bases and the J gene end by 7 bases; junction bases not matched to a gene: 4. This CDR3 is built from 13 residues. The CDR3 bases that were read are TGTGCCAGCAGGGTGGACAGGGGGCTTGGC. Translation gives CASRVDRGLG. From start to end, the CDR3 is CASRVDRGLGYTF.

This clone has at least ten counts. The read ends 3 residues before the CDR3 terminus; that terminus is restored from the germline J gene. V is TRBV18 and J is TRBJ2-7; 8 bases match TRBD1. Trimming at V came to 3 bases and at J to 0 bases, leaving 7 bases not matched to a gene. Germline lookup yields CDR1 KGHSH and CDR2 LQKENI. This CDR3 region has 16 residues. CDR3 amino acids: CASSPPDRGPSYEQYF. CDR3 DNA (partial): TGTGCCAGCTCACCTCCTGACAGGGGACCCTCCTACGAG.

At least ten counts were recorded for this clone. The CDR3 is cut off 3 residues early in the read; its end comes from the germline J gene. The J gene is TRBJ2-7, the V gene TRBV6-2 or TRBV6-3, with 8 bases identical to TRBD2. This CDR3 has 16 amino acids. V lost 2 bases, J lost 6 bases, and 12 bases stayed unmatched. CDR1 and CDR2 from the germline V gene are MNHEY and SVGEGT. This CDR3 is CASSYPIGVAGIEQYF. The CDR3 bases that were read are TGTGCCAGCAGTTACCCTATCGGGGTAGCGGGGATCGAG.

The sample holds many counts of this clone. The CDR3 is cut off 3 residues early in the read; its end comes from the germline J gene. The V gene is TRBV5-1, the J gene TRBJ1-2; tentative D call: TRBD1 (6 bases). Trimming took off 0 bases at V and 7 bases at J, with 13 bases between the two ends. Germline loops: CDR1 SGHRS, CDR2 YFSETQ. CDR3 length: 14 amino acids. The CDR3 sequence: CASSLEGGASGYTF. The part of the CDR3 DNA that was read is TGCGCCAGCAGCTTGGAAGGGGGGGCAAGTGGC.

The table lists this clone with many counts. Read sequence stops 3 residues before the CDR3 end, and the germline J gene provides the missing end. J is TRBJ2-3 and V is TRBV4-1; no clear D gene. CDR3 length equals 17 residues. V was clipped by 0 bases and J by 1 base, with 14 bases between them. Germline V lookup: CDR1 MGHRA, CDR2 YSYEKL. Partial CDR3 DNA: TGCGCCAGCAGCCAAGATTCGGCCCTAACAGGCACAGATACG. This gives the protein CASSQDSALTGTDT. From start to end, the CDR3 is CASSQDSALTGTDTQYF.

This clone was detected ten times or more. The read falls 3 residues short of the CDR3 end, and the missing part is taken from the germline J gene. This sequence joins TRBV5-1 and TRBJ2-7, with 7 bases lining up with TRBD2. Germline lookup yields CDR1 SGHRS and CDR2 YFSETQ. J lost 5 bases, V lost 1 base, and 6 bases had no gene match. The CDR3 has 14 residues. The CDR3 bases that were read are TGCGCCAGCAGCTTGCGGGGGGACCAGAACGAG. Translated, it gives CASSLRGDQNE. The full CDR3 protein is CASSLRGDQNEQYF.